Below are 26 T cell receptor beta chains sequenced from a single sample in a study of blood T cell repertoires in COVID-19. Using immunoSEQ multiplex PCR, the repertoire was profiled, and TCRdb retains in-frame clones only, with some absent. This table has about 200,000 clones, more than 80% appearing once. The sample comprised peripheral blood. These receptors originate from a man aged 45-60 years with acute or convalescent COVID-19.

For this clone: The junction departs from the called germline gene at one end, perhaps through a read error. V and J are TRBV12-3 or TRBV12-4 and TRBJ2-1; 9 bases agree with TRBD2. CDR3 size: 13 residues. The CDR3 spells CASSLAGVSEQFF. As DNA, the CDR3 is TGTGCCAGCAGCTTAGCGGGAGTTAGTGAGCAGTTCTTC.

The chain carries TRBV2 and TRBJ2-7, with 8 bases matching TRBD1. The germline gives CDR1 SNHLY, CDR2 FYNNEI. The length of the CDR3 is 15 residues. The trim removed 2 bases at V and 3 bases at J, leaving 6 bases unmatched. CDR3 residues: CASSEISGGYYEQYF. The CDR3 coding sequence is TGTGCCAGCAGTGAAATATCAGGGGGCTACTACGAGCAGTACTTC.

The chain joins TRBV19 to TRBJ2-6; perhaps TRBD1 as D (6 bases). V was trimmed by 2 bases and J by 2 bases, leaving 13 bases between them. Germline CDR1 and CDR2: LNHDA and SQIVND (reference sequence). This CDR3 spans 17 amino acids. The CDR3 is CASSITRGRTGANVLTF. CDR3 bases: TGTGCCAGTAGTATAACCAGGGGCCGTACTGGGGCCAACGTCCTGACTTTC. Filled out from reference TRBV19 and TRBJ2-6, the complete variable domain reads DGGITQSPKYLFRKEGQNVTLSCEQNLNHDAMYWYRQDPGQGLRLIYYSQIVNDFQKGDIAEGYSVSREKKESFPLTVTSAQKNPTAFYLCASSITRGRTGANVLTFGAGSRLTVL.

The V call is TRBV7-8, the J call TRBJ2-1; D is ambiguous. The germline V gene has CDR1 SGHVS and CDR2 FQNEAQ. V shed 3 bases and J shed 1 base, with 7 bases lying between them. This CDR3 is 14 amino acids long. Here the CDR3 DNA reads TGTGCCAGCAGCTTTGACATTTCCTACAATGAGCAGTTCTTC. Amino acids: CASSFDISYNEQFF.

This clone has a handful of counts. This CDR3 is CAISESAPGGEKLFF. CDR3 DNA sequence: TGTGCCATCAGTGAGTCCGCACCGGGGGGTGAAAAACTGTTTTTT. The V and J genes are TRBV10-3 and TRBJ1-4; maybe TRBD1 (5 bases). The V and J ends lost 0 bases and 7 bases respectively, with 12 bases between them. In germline, CDR1 is ENHRY, CDR2 SYGVKD. The CDR3 loop spans 15 amino acids.

The CDR3 bases are TGTGCCAGCAGCTTGGATGGTAGCGGGAGGGGGGAGACCCAGTACTTC. Amino acids: CASSLDGSGRGETQYF. The chain employs TRBV5-4 and TRBJ2-5; 11 nucleotides align to TRBD2. This CDR3 region has 16 residues. V shed 0 bases and J 5 bases; nucleotides not matched to a gene: 6. Germline V gene lookup returns CDR1 SGHNT and CDR2 YYREEE (reference sequence).

The chain recombines TRBV10-3 with TRBJ2-1; 11 nucleotides line up with TRBD1. Unmatched junction bases numbered 1, after V lost 6 bases and J lost 6 bases. This CDR3 is built from 13 residues. Looked up from germline, CDR1 is ENHRY and CDR2 is SYGVKD. This CDR3 reads CAIRGTGGNEQFF. In DNA, the CDR3 is TGTGCCATCAGGGGGACAGGGGGCAATGAGCAGTTCTTC.

The chain has TRBV18 and TRBJ2-2; a weak D match, TRBD2 (6 bases). V was pared by 6 bases and J by 0 bases, with 17 bases between. Per germline, CDR1 KGHSH and CDR2 LQKENI. This CDR3 is 17 amino acids long. The chain's CDR3 is CASSPKGPGANTGELFF. The CDR3 DNA sequence: TGTGCCAGCTCCCCAAAGGGACCGGGAGCGAACACCGGGGAGCTGTTTTTT.

The chain couples TRBV3-1 (or the pseudogene TRBV3-2) to TRBJ2-3; 8 nucleotides line up with TRBD2. Germline assignment: CDR1 LGHDT and CDR2 YNNKEL (reference sequence). The CDR3 is 15 amino acids. J lost 3 bases, V lost 4 bases, and 6 bases had no gene match. CDR3 region: CASSPGGGKTDTQYF. The CDR3 bases are TGTGCCAGCAGCCCGGGCGGGGGGAAAACAGATACGCAGTATTTT.

This clone came up a few times. This chain uses TRBV5-1 with TRBJ1-2; D is unclear. The germline V gene has CDR1 SGHRS and CDR2 YFSETQ. V dropped 2 bases and J dropped 0 bases, with 14 bases sitting between them. The CDR3 totals 16 residues. The DNA of the CDR3 is TGCGCCAGCAGCTTTTCCCCGTCTCAGGCTAACTATGGCTACACCTTC. Amino acid sequence: CASSFSPSQANYGYTF.

This chain connects TRBV19 to TRBJ2-3, with no clear D. CDR3 length: 13 residues. Germline CDR1 LNHDA, CDR2 SQIVND (reference sequence). V lost 6 bases and J 0 bases, leaving 7 bases between the germline ends. The CDR3 DNA reads as TGTGCCAGTAGGGCCTCTAGCACAGATACGCAGTATTTT. This sequence encodes CASRASSTDTQYF.

J is TRBJ2-5 and V is TRBV7-9; 12 nucleotides align to TRBD1. The CDR3 runs to 14 residues. After removal of 10 bases from V and 4 bases from J, the junction contained 7 bases not matched to a gene. CDR1 is SEHNR, CDR2 FQNEAQ, per germline (reference sequence). The CDR3 here is CAKEGDRGRETQYF. DNA of the CDR3: TGTGCCAAAGAGGGGGACAGGGGGCGAGAGACCCAGTACTTC.

This rearrangement joins TRBV7-8 to TRBJ2-7; 9 bases agree with TRBD2. Germline CDR1 SGHVS, CDR2 FQNEAQ. The junction had 15 bases not matched to a gene; V was cut back by 2 bases and J by 4 bases. The CDR3 is made up of 18 amino acids. As DNA, the CDR3 is TGTGCCAGCAGCTTATACGGTGTAGCGGGAGAGGTCATTTACGAGCAGTACTTC. Translation gives CASSLYGVAGEVIYEQYF.

The chain employs TRBV11-2 and TRBJ2-3; a possible D gene is TRBD1 (5 bases). Germline V lookup: CDR1 SGHAT, CDR2 FQNNGV. The ends were cut back, 1 base at V and 2 bases at J, with 16 bases in the middle. The CDR3 spans 17 residues. The CDR3 spells CASSLVPRVGFTDTQYF. The CDR3 nucleotides read TGTGCCAGCAGCTTAGTTCCCAGGGTAGGATTCACAGATACGCAGTATTTT.

The chain has TRBV7-2 and TRBJ2-1, with D maybe TRBD2 (5 bases). The CDR3 extends over 14 amino acids. The germline CDR1 and CDR2 sequences are SGHTA and FQGNSA. The ends were cut back, 3 bases at V and 9 bases at J, with 15 bases in the middle. In DNA, the CDR3 is TGTGCCAGCAGCTTCCCTGGGGAGCGAAGTGAGCAGTTCTTC. It translates to CASSFPGERSEQFF.

DNA of the CDR3: TGTGCCACCAGCTCACCCCCGGGACTAGCGGGAGAATCCTATCGGGCCAATGAGCAGTTCTTC. It specifies CATSSPPGLAGESYRANEQFF. The chain uses TRBV15 and TRBJ2-1, with 14 bases fitting TRBD2. CDR1 is LNHNV, CDR2 YYDKDF, per germline (reference sequence). The trim removed 5 bases at V and 6 bases at J, leaving 21 bases unmatched. The CDR3 is made up of 21 amino acids.

The rearrangement joins TRBV28 to TRBJ1-6, with no clear D. V lost 3 bases and J lost 5, with 8 bases in between. The CDR3 has 14 residues. Germline V gene lookup returns CDR1 MDHEN and CDR2 SYDVKM. CDR3 protein: CASSLGRDNSPLHF. The CDR3 DNA is TGTGCCAGCAGTTTGGGGAGGGATAATTCACCCCTCCACTTT.

The V and J genes are TRBV4-1 and TRBJ2-1; 9 nucleotides match TRBD2. CDR1 and CDR2 (germline): MGHRA, YSYEKL. The V gene end was trimmed by 1 base and the J gene end by 4 bases; junction bases not matched to a gene: 5. This CDR3 has 16 amino acids. The CDR3 region has the DNA TGCGCCAGCAGCCAAGTTAGCGGGAGTCCATACAATGAGCAGTTCTTC. Its translation is CASSQVSGSPYNEQFF.

This chain joins TRBV4-1 and TRBJ1-2; 10 bases line up with TRBD1. Germline assignment: CDR1 MGHRA and CDR2 YSYEKL. Trimming removed 3 bases from V and 4 bases from J; junction bases left unmatched: 11. The CDR3 contains 17 residues. The CDR3 spells CASSHGQGGTGVYGYTF. CDR3 nucleotide sequence: TGCGCCAGCAGCCATGGCCAGGGCGGGACAGGGGTCTATGGCTACACCTTC.

The chain couples TRBV5-4 to TRBJ2-4; 8 nucleotides match TRBD2. Germline V gene lookup returns CDR1 SGHNT and CDR2 YYREEE (reference sequence). V shed 4 bases and J 0 bases; nucleotides not matched to a gene: 9. The CDR3 covers 17 residues. This CDR3 reads CASSTTGGGLAKNIQYF. The CDR3, as DNA: TGTGCCAGCAGCACCACCGGGGGGGGATTAGCCAAAAACATTCAGTACTTC.

The chain uses TRBV28 and TRBJ2-7; tentative D call: TRBD2 (6 bases). Germline V gives CDR1 MDHEN, CDR2 SYDVKM. The CDR3 totals 16 residues. Trimming cost V 5 bases and J 0 bases, with 17 bases left between them. Here the CDR3 DNA reads TGTGCCAGCAGTCCCCCAGCGGGCACCAGCTCCTACGAGCAGTACTTC. This gives the protein CASSPPAGTSSYEQYF.

The chain couples TRBV18 to TRBJ2-1; D gene unclear. Germline loops: CDR1 KGHSH, CDR2 LQKENI. Between the trimmed V and J ends, which lost 2 bases and 6 bases, there was a span of 8 bases. The CDR3 is 13 amino acids. CDR3 sequence (DNA): TGTGCCAGCTCACCAGACATGGGCAATGAGCAGTTCTTC. Its translation is CASSPDMGNEQFF.

CDR3 loop: CASSLERSSGNTIYF. The CDR3 nucleotides read TGCGCCAGCAGCTTGGAGCGGAGCTCTGGAAACACCATATATTTT. This chain joins TRBV5-1 and TRBJ1-3; no definite D call. V lost 0 bases and J 0 bases, leaving 7 bases between the germline ends. This CDR3 contains 15 residues. Germline values: CDR1 SGHRS, CDR2 YFSETQ.

The rearrangement links TRBV5-1 to TRBJ2-5; D might be TRBD1 (5 bases). Trimming cost V 3 bases and J 3 bases, with 15 bases left between them. Germline CDR1 SGHRS, CDR2 YFSETQ. CDR3 length: 15 amino acids. The CDR3 nucleotides read TGCGCCAGCAGCTACGGCGTGCAGGGTAAAGAGACCCAGTACTTC. Its translation is CASSYGVQGKETQYF.

The V gene is TRBV6-2 or TRBV6-3, the J gene TRBJ2-1, with 12 bases aligning to TRBD2. Germline CDR1 and CDR2: MNHEY and SVGEGT. Trimming at V came to 5 bases and at J to 7 bases, leaving 6 bases not matched to a gene. The CDR3 totals 15 residues. This chain's CDR3 is CASSPLAGGPNEQFF. CDR3 DNA sequence: TGTGCCAGCAGTCCCCTAGCGGGGGGGCCTAATGAGCAGTTCTTC.

The chain recombines TRBV6-5 with TRBJ2-5, with 7 bases aligning to TRBD1. Germline values: CDR1 MNHEY, CDR2 SVGAGI. J was trimmed by 4 bases and V by 6 bases; bases with no gene match: 11. This CDR3 spans 15 amino acids. This chain's CDR3 is CASRAFRGLGETQYF. In nucleotides, the CDR3 is TGTGCCAGCAGGGCTTTTAGGGGGCTAGGAGAGACCCAGTACTTC.